A single sample is the source of the 12 T cell receptor beta chains below, sequenced in a study of T cell responses to AZD1222 COVID-19 vaccine. TCRdb keeps only in-frame clones here, not all; method: immunoSEQ multiplex PCR. The sample holds about 190,000 clones, 80% to 90% seen once. The sample consisted of peripheral blood, taken on day 0 of AZD1222 vaccination. Receptors originate from an adult in good health.

This sequence joins TRBV18 and TRBJ2-7, with unresolved D. The CDR3 length is 12 residues. Trimming removed 3 bases at V and 6 bases at J, with 9 bases between. CDR1 KGHSH and CDR2 LQKENI come from the germline V gene. CDR3 region: CASSPLGSEQYF. As DNA, the CDR3 is TGTGCCAGCTCACCTCTCGGAAGCGAGCAGTACTTC.

This clone appeared a single time. The gene calls are TRBV16 and TRBJ2-2; a weak D match, TRBD1 (6 bases). This CDR3 contains 15 residues. Per germline, CDR1 KGHSY and CDR2 FQNENV. Trimming removed 3 bases from V and 5 bases from J, with 13 bases in between. The CDR3 nucleotides read TGTGCCAGCAGCCACCGTGGGCAGGGGACCGGGGAGCTGTTTTTT. Translated, it gives CASSHRGQGTGELFF.

The chain recombines TRBV7-6 with TRBJ1-1; no firm D call. The CDR3 is 11 amino acids. Germline-derived CDR1 and CDR2 are SGHVS and FNYEAQ. The V gene lost 5 bases and the J gene lost 6 bases, with 7 bases spanning the gap. CDR3 nucleotide sequence: TGTGCCAGCAGCCCGGGTCCTGAAGCTTTCTTT. Its protein product is CASSPGPEAFF.

V is TRBV2 and J is TRBJ1-2; TRBD1 might be the D (5 bases). The CDR3 contains 13 residues. Trimming left V 6 bases short and J 4 bases short, with 12 bases between. From germline, CDR1 is SNHLY and CDR2 FYNNEI. As DNA, the CDR3 is TGTGCCAGCAGCAGGGATTCGGGCTATGGCTACACCTTC. Translating gives CASSRDSGYGYTF. The complete variable domain, with remaining parts taken from reference TRBV2 and TRBJ1-2, reads EPEVTQTPSHQVTQMGQEVILRCVPISNHLYFYWYRQILGQKVEFLVSFYNNEISEKSEIFDDQFSVERPDGSNFTLKIRSTKLEDSAMYFCASSRDSGYGYTFGSGTRLTVV.

The chain is built from TRBV28 and TRBJ1-1; D is unclear. This CDR3 comprises 14 residues. In germline, CDR1 is MDHEN, CDR2 SYDVKM. Trimming stripped 7 bases from V and 1 base from J, with 13 bases between. The CDR3, as DNA: TGTGCCAGCACCTACGGGAATTCGAACACTGAAGCTTTCTTT. It specifies CASTYGNSNTEAFF.

The CDR3 region is CASSVDNEQFF. CDR3 nucleotide sequence: TGTGCCAGCAGCGTCGACAATGAGCAGTTCTTC. The rearrangement links TRBV28 to TRBJ2-1; D is uncertain. The V gene lost 6 bases and the J gene lost 5 bases, with 5 bases spanning the gap. The CDR3 sequence is 11 residues long. CDR1 MDHEN and CDR2 SYDVKM come from the germline V gene. The whole variable domain, remainder taken from reference TRBV28 and TRBJ2-1, is DVKVTQSSRYLVKRTGEKVFLECVQDMDHENMFWYRQDPGLGLRLIYFSYDVKMKEKGDIPEGYSVSREKKERFSLILESASTNQTSMYLCASSVDNEQFFGPGTRLTVL.

The rearrangement uses TRBV5-6 and TRBJ1-4, with 11 nucleotides matching TRBD1. J was trimmed by 7 bases and V by 7 bases; bases with no gene match: 6. The CDR3 has 14 residues. CDR1 SGHDT and CDR2 YYEEEE come from the germline V gene. The CDR3 DNA follows: TGTGCCAGCTTTAGGACAGGGGGCTTTGAAAAACTGTTTTTT. Its protein is CASFRTGGFEKLFF.

The chain is built from TRBV7-3 and TRBJ2-3, with 8 bases identical to TRBD2. The CDR3 extends over 15 amino acids. Germline CDR1 is SGHTA and CDR2 is FQGTGA. The J segment lost 4 bases and the V segment lost 5 bases, leaving 8 bases of the junction unmatched. CDR3 in amino acids: CASSPFGGASDTQYF. The CDR3 nucleotides are TGTGCCAGCAGCCCCTTCGGGGGGGCTTCAGATACGCAGTATTTT.

The chain has TRBV3-1 (or the pseudogene TRBV3-2) and TRBJ1-4, with TRBD1 as a possible D gene (6 bases). The CDR3 contains 14 residues. With 6 bases removed from V and 3 bases from J, the gap between germline ends came to 11 bases. Germline loops: CDR1 LGHDT, CDR2 YNNKEL (reference sequence). For the CDR3, the DNA is TGTGCCAGCAGACCCGGACAGTCTAATGAAAAACTGTTTTTT. Translation gives CASRPGQSNEKLFF.

The genes are TRBV12-3 or TRBV12-4 and TRBJ2-1; D unresolved. V was cut by 1 base and J by 4 bases, with 5 bases left in between. This CDR3 is built from 13 residues. The CDR3 loop is CASSLGKYNEQFF. The CDR3 DNA follows: TGTGCCAGCAGTTTAGGGAAATACAATGAGCAGTTCTTC.

J is TRBJ2-1 and V is TRBV28; TRBD1 matches at 9 bases. Germline values: CDR1 MDHEN, CDR2 SYDVKM. The CDR3 runs 16 residues. V was pared by 5 bases and J by 3 bases, with 8 bases of the junction left unmatched. The CDR3: CASSRDRAILYNEQFF. The DNA for the CDR3 is TGTGCCAGCAGTAGGGACAGGGCAATTCTCTACAATGAGCAGTTCTTC.

The J gene is TRBJ2-4, the V gene TRBV27; 7 bases align to TRBD2. CDR1 MNHEY and CDR2 SMNVEV come from the germline V gene (reference sequence). V shed 6 bases and J 4 bases; nucleotides not matched to a gene: 9. This CDR3 comprises 15 residues. The CDR3 DNA reads as TGTGCCAGCAGCCGGAGCGGGATCAGAAAAAACATTCAGTACTTC. Encoded protein: CASSRSGIRKNIQYF.